This T cell receptor beta chain was retrieved from a study of T-cell reconstitution after alpha-beta-depleted transplantation in children. Unique molecular identifiers tagged the TCRbeta library. TCRdb reprocessed the PCR reads with MiXCR, giving one entry per CDR3 protein. Of 480,000 or so distinct CDR3 sequences listed, roughly a tenth were seen once; the top ten hold 2% to 2.5%. V lost 6 bases to trimming and J lost 1 base, with 9 bases between them. There are 13 residues in the CDR3. This clonotype has ten or more counts. The TCR originated in a child younger than 10 with inherited bone marrow failure, due to receive a stem cell transplant. The source material was PBMCs, sampled before TCRalphabeta/CD19-depleted stem cell transplant. The chain couples TRBV12-3 or TRBV12-4 to TRBJ1-1, with D unclear. In nucleotides, the CDR3 is TGTGCCAGCAGCTTTGCAACGAACACTGAAGCTTTCTTT. This sequence encodes CASSFATNTEAFF.